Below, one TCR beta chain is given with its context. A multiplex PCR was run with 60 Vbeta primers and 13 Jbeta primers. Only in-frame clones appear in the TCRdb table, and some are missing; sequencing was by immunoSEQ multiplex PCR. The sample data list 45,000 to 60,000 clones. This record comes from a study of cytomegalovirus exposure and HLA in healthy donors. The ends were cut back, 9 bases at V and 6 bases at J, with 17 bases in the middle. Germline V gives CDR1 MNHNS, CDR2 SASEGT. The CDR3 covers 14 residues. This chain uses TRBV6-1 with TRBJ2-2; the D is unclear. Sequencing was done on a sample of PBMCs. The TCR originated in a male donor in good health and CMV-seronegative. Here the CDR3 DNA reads TGTGCCAGTAGCCCCCCGGTCAGCCCCGGGGAGCTGTTTTTT. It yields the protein CASSPPVSPGELFF.